Given below is one T cell receptor (beta chain) in context. The data derive from a study of blood T cell repertoires in COVID-19. Study as a whole: T cells, B-cell-depleted T cells, or PBMCs supplied cDNA or gDNA.

CDR1 ENHRY and CDR2 SYGVKD come from the germline V gene. V was pared by 9 bases and J by 6 bases, with 11 bases between. The CDR3 is 12 amino acids. Using immunoSEQ multiplex PCR, the repertoire was profiled, and TCRdb retains in-frame clones only, with some absent. The sample has 160,000 or so clones, about 81% seen once. The TCR comes from a woman between 70 and 85 years old with acute or convalescent COVID-19. V is TRBV10-3 and J is TRBJ2-2, with D perhaps matching TRBD1 (6 bases). Sequenced: peripheral blood. CDR3 nucleotide sequence: TGTGCCATACAACAGGGTTCCGGGGAGCTGTTTTTT. The encoded protein is CAIQQGSGELFF.